This T cell receptor beta chain comes out of a study of OX40 agonist ivuxolimab in advanced cancers. Regarding the study as a whole: Dose levels from 0.1 to 3.0 mg/kg saw CD4+ and CD8+ blood T cells expand clonally by week 6.

For this clone: No antigen is known for it.

TCRdb's table, derived via immunoSEQ multiplex PCR, lists solely in-frame clones and lacks some. In the table there are 28,000 or so clones, around 84% of which are singletons. Trimming at V came to 4 bases and at J to 7 bases, leaving 11 bases not matched to a gene. The CDR3 covers 16 residues. Germline CDR1 and CDR2: SGDLS and YYNGEE. This chain joins TRBV9 and TRBJ2-2; 9 nucleotides match TRBD1. The sequence derives from an adult with an advanced solid tumor such as melanoma, head and neck, liver or kidney cancer. Sequencing was performed on CD4+ or CD8+ T cells sorted from blood, taken in a trial of the OX40 agonist ivuxolimab. The CDR3 sequence is CASSIPRDRAYGELFF. The CDR3 DNA reads as TGTGCCAGCAGCATCCCCCGGGACAGGGCGTACGGGGAGCTGTTTTTT.